One and the same sample provided the 28 T cell receptor beta chains below, sequenced in a study of blood T cells in healthy people across ages. Next came a second PCR, run for about 7 to 12 cycles, which used a sample-barcoded 5' primer along with a J-beta primer mix. One entry per CDR3 protein results from TCRdb running MiXCR on the 5' RACE reads. The sample yields 1.5 million to 2 million distinct CDR3 sequences, about 28% seen once. Sequenced: blood. Receptors were obtained from a woman aged 25 to 45 in good health.

With respect to this clonotype: This may be a read error, as it is one base from a much larger clone. The chain recombines TRBV10-3 with TRBJ2-1; tentatively, D is TRBD1 or TRBD2 (5 bases each). Trimming removed 3 bases at V and 7 bases at J, with 13 bases between. Germline V gives CDR1 ENHRY, CDR2 SYGVKD. This CDR3 region has 14 residues. The CDR3: CAISDREQRNEQFF. CDR3 sequence (DNA): TGTGCCATCAGTGACAGGGAGCAAAGGAATGAGCAGTTCTTC.

V gene TRBV12-3 or TRBV12-4 combines with J gene TRBJ2-3; perhaps TRBD2 as D (6 bases). The CDR3 is made up of 15 amino acids. The V gene lost 7 bases and the J gene lost 0 bases, with 14 bases spanning the gap. The CDR3, as DNA: TGTGCCAGCACCCCCCGGAGGGAAAGCACAGATACGCAGTATTTT. Translated: CASTPRRESTDTQYF.

With regard to this clonotype: The conserved phenylalanine or tryptophan normally closing the CDR3 is absent here, so this likely arose from a read error. The rearrangement joins TRBV4-3 to TRBJ2-3, with a weak D call TRBD2 (6 bases). The germline gives CDR1 LGHNA, CDR2 YSLEER. Trimming pared 0 bases from V and 7 bases from J, leaving 17 bases between. This CDR3 comprises 16 residues. The DNA of the CDR3 is TGCGCCAGCAGCCAAGAAAGGAAAGGAGGGGTTAATACGCAGTATTTG. Protein product: CASSQERKGGVNTQYL.

This clonotype occurred once. The chain has TRBV20-1 and TRBJ1-1; 9 positions agree with TRBD1. The CDR3 consists of 17 residues. Germline lookup yields CDR1 DFQATT and CDR2 SNEGSKA (reference sequence). With 6 bases clipped from V and 0 bases from J, the junction kept 14 bases outside the gene matches. The CDR3: CSAPPPWTGVMNTEAFF. The CDR3 coding sequence is TGCAGTGCCCCACCTCCTTGGACAGGGGTAATGAACACTGAAGCTTTCTTT.

This clonotype occurred a few times. The chain links TRBV2 to TRBJ2-1; a possible D gene is TRBD2 (6 bases). With 5 bases removed from V and 9 bases from J, the gap between germline ends came to 14 bases. The CDR3 totals 13 residues. Germline loops: CDR1 SNHLY, CDR2 FYNNEI. Here the CDR3 reads CASSRDWGGEQFF. DNA of the CDR3: TGTGCCAGCAGTCGGGACTGGGGAGGTGAGCAGTTCTTC.

This clonotype appeared many times. The V call is TRBV7-2, the J call TRBJ2-3, with D possibly TRBD1 on 6 matching bases. The germline V and J ends were trimmed by 5 bases and 5 bases, with 11 bases remaining between them. The germline V gene has CDR1 SGHTA and CDR2 FQGNSA. This CDR3 region has 13 residues. The CDR3 region is CASSVQQGDTQYF. CDR3 in DNA: TGTGCCAGCAGCGTCCAACAGGGAGATACGCAGTATTTT.

The J gene is TRBJ1-5, the V gene TRBV19; D is unresolved. The CDR3 runs to 12 residues. Trimming pared 3 bases from V and 9 bases from J, leaving 9 bases between. CDR1 is LNHDA, CDR2 SQIVND, per germline (reference sequence). Written as DNA, the CDR3 is TGTGCCAGTAGTATTAAGGATGGGCCCCAGCATTTT. Its protein is CASSIKDGPQHF.

This clonotype occurred a few times. The chain has TRBV12-3 or TRBV12-4 and TRBJ2-4; tentatively, D is TRBD2 (5 bases). V was shortened by 7 bases and J by 1 base, with 14 bases between the two germline ends. The CDR3 contains 15 residues. The CDR3 coding sequence is TGTGCCAGCAATATAGCGTTAGGCGCCAAAAACATTCAGTACTTC. Translation: CASNIALGAKNIQYF.

The CDR3 bases are TGTGCCAGTAGTATAGGTTCCCAGGCCCAGTTAACCTACGAGCAGTACTTC. Its protein product is CASSIGSQAQLTYEQYF. The chain carries TRBV19 and TRBJ2-7; D is unresolved. This CDR3 has 17 residues. CDR1 is LNHDA and CDR2 is SQIVND in the germline V gene (reference sequence). The V and J ends lost 1 base and 2 bases respectively, with 18 bases between them. Based on the CDR3 plus reference TRBV19 and TRBJ2-7, the full variable domain is DGGITQSPKYLFRKEGQNVTLSCEQNLNHDAMYWYRQDPGQGLRLIYYSQIVNDFQKGDIAEGYSVSREKKESFPLTVTSAQKNPTAFYLCASSIGSQAQLTYEQYFGPGTRLTVT.

A few counts support this clonotype. The rearrangement uses TRBV6-6 and TRBJ1-1; TRBD1 might be the D (6 bases). Trimming pared 9 bases from V and 1 base from J, leaving 9 bases between. This CDR3 region has 12 residues. Per the germline V gene, CDR1 is MNHNY and CDR2 is SVGAGI (reference sequence). CDR3 coding DNA: TGTGCCAGTCTAGGGGGGAACACTGAAGCTTTCTTT. Amino acids: CASLGGNTEAFF.

This clonotype came up a few times. The V call is TRBV7-6, the J call TRBJ2-5; D ambiguous. The germline V gene encodes CDR1 SGHVS and CDR2 FNYEAQ. V lost 1 base to trimming and J lost 4 bases, with 10 bases between them. The CDR3 covers 14 residues. This CDR3 is CASSLDRHPETQYF. In DNA, the CDR3 is TGTGCCAGCAGCTTAGACCGCCACCCAGAGACCCAGTACTTC.

There are many counts of this clonotype. The chain uses TRBV4-3 and TRBJ2-1; 10 positions agree with TRBD2. CDR3 length equals 17 residues. The V and J ends lost 0 bases and 7 bases, in that order; junction bases with no gene match: 9. Germline V CDR1 and CDR2: LGHNA, YSLEER. The CDR3 sequence is CASSQDWLAGAQNEQFF. In DNA, the CDR3 is TGCGCCAGCAGCCAAGATTGGCTAGCGGGAGCGCAGAATGAGCAGTTCTTC.

The chain is built from TRBV19 and TRBJ2-1; the match to TRBD1 covers 7 bases. This CDR3 has 16 amino acids. Germline CDR1 LNHDA, CDR2 SQIVND (reference sequence). V lost 3 bases, J lost 3 bases, and 8 bases stayed unmatched. The CDR3 DNA reads TGTGCCAGTAGTATCGTCTTGTCAGGGGGCTACAATGAGCAGTTCTTC. Encoded protein: CASSIVLSGGYNEQFF.

This chain connects TRBV7-9 to TRBJ2-5; no clear D gene. Trimming cost V 2 bases and J 11 bases, with 12 bases left between them. Germline V gene data show CDR1 as SEHNR and CDR2 as FQNEAQ (reference sequence). This CDR3 is built from 12 residues. The CDR3 DNA follows: TGTGCCAGCAGCTTAATAAGCTCGGAGCAGTACTTC. This gives the protein CASSLISSEQYF. Based on the CDR3 plus reference TRBV7-9 and TRBJ2-5, the full variable domain is DTGVSQNPRHKITKRGQNVTFRCDPISEHNRLYWYRQTLGQGPEFLTYFQNEAQLEKSRLLSDRFSAERPKGSFSTLEIQRTEQGDSAMYLCASSLISSEQYFGPGTRLLVL.

The gene calls are TRBV28 and TRBJ2-5; 10 nucleotides align to TRBD2. Germline V gene data show CDR1 as MDHEN and CDR2 as SYDVKM. This CDR3 spans 15 amino acids. The J segment lost 11 bases and the V segment lost 3 bases, leaving 12 bases of the junction unmatched. DNA for the CDR3: TGTGCCAGCAGTTTCCTCCCTAGCGGGGGTTATGAGCAGTACTTC. Amino acids: CASSFLPSGGYEQYF.

Many counts were recorded for this clonotype. V and J are TRBV29-1 and TRBJ2-1; D unresolved. The CDR3 runs 13 residues. The germline V and J ends were trimmed by 0 bases and 1 base, with 4 bases remaining between them. Germline V lookup: CDR1 SQVTM, CDR2 ANQGSEA. CDR3 DNA: TGCAGCGTTGAAGAGGCGTCCTACAATGAGCAGTTCTTC. This gives the protein CSVEEASYNEQFF.

This clonotype was seen at least ten times. The chain recombines TRBV12-3 or TRBV12-4 with TRBJ2-7; TRBD1 matches at 9 bases. The J segment lost 5 bases and the V segment lost 7 bases, leaving 9 bases of the junction unmatched. The CDR3 has 14 amino acids. The CDR3 DNA reads as TGTGCCAGCACCCCAACCCGGGACAGGGACGAGCAGTACTTC. This sequence encodes CASTPTRDRDEQYF.

Concerning this clonotype: At one end the junction does not follow the germline gene, possibly because of a read error. V and J are TRBV7-9 and TRBJ1-5; 8 nucleotides agree with TRBD1. CDR3 size: 15 residues. Germline V CDR1 and CDR2: SEHNR, FQNEAQ (reference sequence). The CDR3 sequence: CTSSPGQGRGQPQHF. CDR3 nucleotide sequence: TGTACCAGCAGCCCAGGACAGGGCCGGGGTCAGCCCCAGCATTTT. Full variable domain (remainder filled in from reference TRBV7-9 and TRBJ1-5): DTGVSQNPRHKITKRGQNVTFRCDPISEHNRLYWYRQTLGQGPEFLTYFQNEAQLEKSRLLSDRFSAERPKGSFSTLEIQRTEQGDSAMYLCTSSPGQGRGQPQHFGDGTRLSIL.

This clonotype was detected a few times. The chain recombines TRBV15 with TRBJ1-2; D is uncertain. Trimming took off 2 bases at V and 8 bases at J, with 15 bases between the two ends. CDR1 and CDR2 from the germline V gene are LNHNV and YYDKDF (reference sequence). The CDR3 loop spans 14 amino acids. The CDR3 sequence: CATSRPTRDDGYTF. CDR3 nucleotides: TGTGCCACCAGCAGACCCACAAGGGATGACGGCTACACCTTC.

This chain links TRBV7-9 with TRBJ2-1; D uncertain. V was pared by 7 bases and J by 10 bases, with 26 bases between. CDR3 length: 16 amino acids. Germline CDR1 SEHNR, CDR2 FQNEAQ (reference sequence). CDR3 loop: CASNQLITNLDREQFF. Here the CDR3 DNA reads TGTGCCAGCAACCAACTTATCACTAATCTCGACCGGGAGCAGTTCTTC.

In its sample, this clonotype was seen many times. V is TRBV12-3 or TRBV12-4 and J is TRBJ2-7, with D perhaps matching TRBD1 (5 bases). CDR3 length: 12 residues. V was clipped by 3 bases and J by 11 bases, with 14 bases between them. The CDR3 nucleotides are TGTGCCAGCAGTTTCACAGGAAGCTTGAAGTACTTC. Its protein is CASSFTGSLKYF.

As to this clonotype: At one end the junction does not follow the germline gene, possibly because of a read error. This rearrangement joins TRBV29-1 to TRBJ1-3, with TRBD1 as a possible D gene (6 bases). The CDR3 loop spans 13 amino acids. From germline, CDR1 is SQVTM and CDR2 ANQGSEA. The CDR3 here is CSADTGSGNAIYF. The CDR3 DNA reads TGCAGCGCGGACACAGGGTCTGGAAACGCCATATATTTT.

This clonotype was counted between two and nine times. At one end the junction does not follow the germline gene, possibly because of a read error. The chain couples TRBV5-1 to TRBJ1-2, with no clear D. CDR3 length equals 17 residues. The germline V gene has CDR1 SGHRS and CDR2 YFSETQ. The CDR3 protein is CTSSLADAGEANYGYTF. DNA for the CDR3: TGCACCAGCAGCTTGGCCGACGCGGGTGAAGCTAACTATGGCTACACCTTC.

This clonotype has only a few counts. The chain joins TRBV19 to TRBJ2-1; weak D call: TRBD2 (6 bases). CDR1 is LNHDA and CDR2 is SQIVND in the germline V gene (reference sequence). The CDR3 is 14 residues long. V gave up 5 bases and J gave up 4 bases, with 12 bases separating them. The CDR3 spells CASSGGRIYNEQFF. The CDR3 DNA reads TGTGCCAGTAGTGGAGGGAGGATATACAATGAGCAGTTCTTC. The full variable domain, rest sourced from reference TRBV19 and TRBJ2-1, is DGGITQSPKYLFRKEGQNVTLSCEQNLNHDAMYWYRQDPGQGLRLIYYSQIVNDFQKGDIAEGYSVSREKKESFPLTVTSAQKNPTAFYLCASSGGRIYNEQFFGPGTRLTVL.

This clonotype was picked up many times. This chain joins TRBV5-1 and TRBJ2-5; possibly TRBD2 for D (6 bases). CDR3 length equals 13 residues. CDR1 is SGHRS, CDR2 YFSETQ, per germline. V was trimmed by 7 bases and J by 2 bases, leaving 12 bases between them. As DNA, the CDR3 is TGCGCCAGCCGCAACGGGGGTCAAGAGACCCAGTACTTC. Protein product: CASRNGGQETQYF.

This clonotype came up once. V usage is TRBV5-1 and J usage is TRBJ2-2, with D hard to call. The germline V and J ends were trimmed by 0 bases and 3 bases, with 6 bases remaining between them. Germline lookup yields CDR1 SGHRS and CDR2 YFSETQ. The CDR3 is 14 amino acids. The CDR3 sequence: CASSLVVYTGELFF. The CDR3 nucleotides are TGCGCCAGCAGCTTGGTGGTTTACACCGGGGAGCTGTTTTTT.

This clonotype was counted only a few times. The rearrangement links TRBV5-1 to TRBJ2-3, with D unclear. The CDR3 is 15 residues long. Germline loops: CDR1 SGHRS, CDR2 YFSETQ. V was clipped by 0 bases and J by 3 bases, with 11 bases between them. The CDR3 bases are TGCGCCAGCAGCTTGGAGTACCCAGAAACAGATACGCAGTATTTT. Translated: CASSLEYPETDTQYF.

The chain has TRBV30 and TRBJ2-1, with a tentative D call TRBD2 (6 bases). CDR1 and CDR2 from the germline V gene are GTSNPN and SVGIG (reference sequence). CDR3 length: 14 residues. V lost 2 bases and J 10 bases, leaving 18 bases between the germline ends. DNA for the CDR3: TGTGCCTGGAGTAAACGGCAGGGAGGTTTAGAGCAGTTCTTC. Its protein product is CAWSKRQGGLEQFF.